This T cell receptor (beta chain) was captured by sequencing in a study of cytomegalovirus exposure and HLA in healthy donors. General observations from the study: At a 0.05 false discovery rate, a later analysis found roughly 17,000 TCR beta sequences to be associated with HLA alleles. Among the most significant clusters, several appeared linked to common viral pathogens in a later analysis.

The PCR employed 60 Vbeta primers together with 13 Jbeta primers. Profiled with immunoSEQ multiplex PCR; TCRdb holds only in-frame clones, not every one. The sample holds about 70,000 clones, 75% to 90% seen once. Concerning this clone: The antigen is not known.

Looked up from germline, CDR1 is SGHVS and CDR2 is FQNEAQ. This CDR3 region has 16 residues. V was pared by 4 bases and J by 2 bases, with 7 bases of the junction left unmatched. This clonotype originated in a woman aged 25 to 39 in good health and CMV-seronegative. V and J are TRBV7-8 and TRBJ2-1, with TRBD2 identical over 8 bases. The sample was PBMCs. Here the CDR3 reads CASSSPLAETYNEQFF. CDR3 DNA sequence: TGTGCCAGCAGCTCCCCACTAGCGGAGACCTACAATGAGCAGTTCTTC.